This paragraph covers one TCR beta chain sequence. Its antigen is still unknown. The protocol was immunoSEQ multiplex PCR, while the TCRdb copy is restricted to in-frame clones and leaves out a portion. Among approximately 140,000 clones listed, 80% to 90% were seen once. Germline CDR1 and CDR2: SQVTM and ANQGSEA. V dropped 7 bases and J dropped 5; count of bases not matched to a gene: 2. The CDR3 loop spans 13 amino acids. This record belongs to a study of T cells in localized non-small cell lung cancer. Study-wide points: It remains possible that heterogeneity exists, since only one tumor region was sequenced. Median around 56 top-100 tumor clones were shared with paired adjacent lung. The study linked higher blood T cell density to longer overall survival. Uninvolved adjacent lung showed peak T cell clonality, exceeding tumor.

The chain uses TRBV29-1 and TRBJ2-5; 15 bases agree with TRBD2. The origin of this receptor is an older female donor with stage I lung adenocarcinoma. The sequenced sample was peripheral blood, obtained before any cancer treatment. CDR3 sequence (DNA): TGCAGCGGGGGGACTAGCGGGAGGGAGACCCAGTACTTC. Translated: CSGGTSGRETQYF.